This T cell receptor (beta chain) derives from a study of control samples from healthy donors and cancer patients (TCRdb year 2020). In the case of this clone: The specificity of this receptor is unknown. No much larger clone exists at a distance of one base, and base qualities are not known.

Libraries came from the immunoSEQ multiplex PCR assay. The immuneACCESS repertoire file appears here via TCRdb, limited to in-frame rearrangements. These files lack a portion of the clones; in checked studies, under half of the deficit traces to unresolved V genes, and the cause of the others is not known. This sample has under 80,000 clones in its table, and 90% to 95% of those were observed once. Together, the top ten hold about 6% of the sample. Sequenced material: blood. The source of this sequence is a woman aged 40 to 50 in good health.

The CDR3 corresponds to CASNQGDTQYF. The DNA reads TGTGCCAGTAACCAGGGGGATACGCAGTATTTT. The sequence joins TRBV19 to TRBJ2-3; D gene: possibly TRBD1, on 6 matching bases. The V and J ends are trimmed by 7 bases and 6 bases, leaving 8 bases between them. Measured from the cysteine to the phenylalanine, the CDR3 is 11 residues long. Of the read, only the CDR3 DNA is kept; its 33 bases are in frame from base 1. Per the germline V gene (reference sequence), LNHDA is the CDR1 and SQIVND is the CDR2.